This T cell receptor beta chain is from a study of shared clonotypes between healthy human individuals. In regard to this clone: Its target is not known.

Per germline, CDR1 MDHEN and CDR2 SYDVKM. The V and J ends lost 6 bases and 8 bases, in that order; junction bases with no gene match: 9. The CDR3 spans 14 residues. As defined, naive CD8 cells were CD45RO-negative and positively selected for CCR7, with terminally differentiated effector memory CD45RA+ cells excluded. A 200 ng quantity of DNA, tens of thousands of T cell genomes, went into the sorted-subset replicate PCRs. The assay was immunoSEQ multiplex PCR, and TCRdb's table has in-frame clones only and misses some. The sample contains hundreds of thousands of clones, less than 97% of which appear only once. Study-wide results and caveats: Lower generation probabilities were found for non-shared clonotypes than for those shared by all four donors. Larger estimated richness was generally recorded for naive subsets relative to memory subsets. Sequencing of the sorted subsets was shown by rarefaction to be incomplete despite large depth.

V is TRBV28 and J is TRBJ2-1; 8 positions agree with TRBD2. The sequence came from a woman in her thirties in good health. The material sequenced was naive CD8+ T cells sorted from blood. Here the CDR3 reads CASSTTSERYEQFF. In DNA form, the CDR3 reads TGTGCCAGCAGCACGACTAGCGAGAGGTATGAGCAGTTCTTC.